This TCR beta chain stems from a study of memory CD4+ T cells and cytomegalovirus serostatus. Turning to the study itself: Of the healthy Belgian adults, eight or nine were CMV seropositive and 24 seronegative.

V was pared by 1 base and J by 0 bases, with 9 bases between. Germline V gene lookup returns CDR1 MGHRA and CDR2 YSYEKL. CDR3 length: 15 residues. The sort gate was single viable CD3+CD4+CD8-CD45RO+ cells for memory CD4+ T cells. CD4+ T cells were isolated by positive magnetic selection. Source study methods: After removing out-of-frame reads, 2 million to 2.5 million distinct TCRbeta sequences remained. Sequenced by immunoSEQ multiplex PCR; TCRdb stores in-frame clones only, minus some. V, J and clone size are those of that table, while D and trimming were read from the DNA. The sample comprises fewer than 35,000 clones, more than 60% of which are singletons, and over 0.6% rests with the top ten.

The source material was memory CD4+ T cells from blood. The receptor was derived from an adult in good health and CMV-seronegative. This rearrangement joins TRBV4-1 to TRBJ1-1; no clear D. The DNA of the CDR3 is TGCGCCAGCAGCCAAGTAGGTCGGTTGAACACTGAAGCTTTCTTT. This gives the protein CASSQVGRLNTEAFF.